This TCR beta chain was sequenced in a study of cytomegalovirus exposure and HLA in healthy donors. General study points: Presence/absence analysis assumed near-uniform sequencing depth across donors.

Germline CDR1 is MNHNS and CDR2 is SASEGT. This CDR3 has 13 amino acids. The ends lost 1 base at V and 6 bases at J; junction bases unmatched: 2. It was with 60 Vbeta and 13 Jbeta primers that the PCR ran. Only in-frame clones appear in the TCRdb table, and some are missing; sequencing was by immunoSEQ multiplex PCR. Of around 300,000 clones listed, around 65% are singletons. About this clone itself: The antigen remains undetermined.

Sequenced sample: PBMCs. V gene TRBV6-1 combines with J gene TRBJ2-7; 8 nucleotides align to TRBD2. This receptor was identified in a female donor in good health and CMV-seronegative. This CDR3 is CASSEERETEQYF. Here the CDR3 DNA reads TGTGCCAGCAGTGAAGAGCGGGAGACCGAGCAGTACTTC.